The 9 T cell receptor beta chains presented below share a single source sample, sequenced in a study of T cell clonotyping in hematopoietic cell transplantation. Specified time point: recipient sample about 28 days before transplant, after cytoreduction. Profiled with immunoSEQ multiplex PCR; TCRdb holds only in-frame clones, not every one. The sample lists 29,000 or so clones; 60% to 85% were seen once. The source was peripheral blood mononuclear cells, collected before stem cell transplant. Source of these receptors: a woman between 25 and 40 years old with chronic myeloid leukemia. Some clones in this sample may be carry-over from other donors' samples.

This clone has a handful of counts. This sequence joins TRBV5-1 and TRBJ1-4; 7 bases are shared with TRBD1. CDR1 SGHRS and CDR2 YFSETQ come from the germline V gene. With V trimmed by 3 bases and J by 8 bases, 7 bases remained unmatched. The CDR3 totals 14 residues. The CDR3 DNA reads TGCGCCAGCAGCTCAGAGACAGGGAGGGAAAAACTGTTTTTT. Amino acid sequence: CASSSETGREKLFF. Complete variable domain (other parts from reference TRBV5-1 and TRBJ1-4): KAGVTQTPRYLIKTRGQQVTLSCSPISGHRSVSWYQQTPGQGLQFLFEYFSETQRNKGNFPGRFSGRQFSNSRSEMNVSTLELGDSALYLCASSSETGREKLFFGSGTQLSVL.

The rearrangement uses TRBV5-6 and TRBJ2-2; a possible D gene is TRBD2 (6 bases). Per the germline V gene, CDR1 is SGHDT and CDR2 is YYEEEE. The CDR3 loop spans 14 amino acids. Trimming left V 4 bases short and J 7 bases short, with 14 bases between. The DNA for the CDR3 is TGTGCCAGCAGCCGCGGGGCGCCGGACGGGGAGCTGTTTTTT. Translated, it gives CASSRGAPDGELFF.

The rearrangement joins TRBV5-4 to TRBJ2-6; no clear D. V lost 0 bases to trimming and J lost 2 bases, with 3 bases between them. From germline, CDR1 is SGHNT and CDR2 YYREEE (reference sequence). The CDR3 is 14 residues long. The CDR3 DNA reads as TGTGCCAGCAGCTTGGACCCTGGGGCCAACGTCCTGACTTTC. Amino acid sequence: CASSLDPGANVLTF.

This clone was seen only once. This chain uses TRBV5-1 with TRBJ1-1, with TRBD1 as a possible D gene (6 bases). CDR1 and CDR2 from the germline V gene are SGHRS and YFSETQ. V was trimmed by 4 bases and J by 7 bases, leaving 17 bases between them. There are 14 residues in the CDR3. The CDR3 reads CASSLMDRVGEAFF. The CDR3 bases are TGCGCCAGCAGCCTCATGGACAGAGTAGGTGAAGCTTTCTTT.

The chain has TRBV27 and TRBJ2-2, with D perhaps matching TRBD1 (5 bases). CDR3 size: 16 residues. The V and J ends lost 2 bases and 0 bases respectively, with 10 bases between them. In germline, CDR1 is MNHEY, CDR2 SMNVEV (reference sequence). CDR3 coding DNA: TGTGCCAGCAGTTTAGTGGGGCCCTCGAACACCGGGGAGCTGTTTTTT. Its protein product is CASSLVGPSNTGELFF.

The CDR3 DNA reads TGTGCCAGCAGTTACTTTACCAGGGACACTGAAGCTTTCTTT. Its protein is CASSYFTRDTEAFF. V and J are TRBV6-5 and TRBJ1-1; maybe TRBD1 (5 bases). The CDR3 covers 14 residues. The germline V gene encodes CDR1 MNHEY and CDR2 SVGAGI. The V end lost 1 base, the J end lost 3 bases, and 9 bases lay between the germline ends.

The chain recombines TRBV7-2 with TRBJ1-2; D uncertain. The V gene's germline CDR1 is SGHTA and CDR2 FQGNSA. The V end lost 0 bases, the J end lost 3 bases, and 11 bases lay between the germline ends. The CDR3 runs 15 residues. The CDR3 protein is CASSLAGKGDYGYTF. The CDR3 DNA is TGTGCCAGCAGCTTAGCTGGGAAGGGAGACTATGGCTACACCTTC.

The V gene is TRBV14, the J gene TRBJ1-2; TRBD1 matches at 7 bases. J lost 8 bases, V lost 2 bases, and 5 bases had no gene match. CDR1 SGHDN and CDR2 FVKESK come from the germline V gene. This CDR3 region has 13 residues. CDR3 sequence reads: CASSQQTGKGYTF. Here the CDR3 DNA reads TGTGCCAGCAGCCAACAGACAGGGAAAGGCTACACCTTC.

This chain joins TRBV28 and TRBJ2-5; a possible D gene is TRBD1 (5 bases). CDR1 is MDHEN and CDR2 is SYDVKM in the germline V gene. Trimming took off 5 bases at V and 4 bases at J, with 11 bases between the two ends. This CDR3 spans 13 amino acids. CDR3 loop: CASSLRVLETQYF. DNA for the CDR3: TGTGCCAGCAGTCTCAGGGTTCTAGAGACCCAGTACTTC.